The T cell receptor (beta chain) described here comes from a study of T cell responses to AZD1222 COVID-19 vaccine. Germline V lookup: CDR1 SGHNT, CDR2 YYREEE (reference sequence). V was clipped by 0 bases and J by 2 bases, with 11 bases between them. The CDR3 consists of 15 residues. The study, taken as a whole, reports: At baseline, just a handful of AZD1222 recipients tested seropositive. Elevations in Spike-specific TCR breadth and depth followed administration of two AZD1222 doses. Most donors were white British, females outnumbered males, and clonal diversity was possibly underestimated.

Sequenced by immunoSEQ multiplex PCR; TCRdb stores in-frame clones only, minus some. Among 95,000 to 150,000 clones listed, 92% were seen once. Concerning this clone itself: Its antigen remains unknown.

This clonotype was sampled from an adult who received the AZD1222 COVID-19 vaccine. This chain uses TRBV5-4 with TRBJ1-1; weak D call: TRBD1 (5 bases). The material sequenced was peripheral blood, taken 28 days after the second AZD1222 dose. The CDR3 nucleotides read TGTGCCAGCAGCTTGGCCGGGACGGTAAACACTGAAGCTTTCTTT. This gives the protein CASSLAGTVNTEAFF.